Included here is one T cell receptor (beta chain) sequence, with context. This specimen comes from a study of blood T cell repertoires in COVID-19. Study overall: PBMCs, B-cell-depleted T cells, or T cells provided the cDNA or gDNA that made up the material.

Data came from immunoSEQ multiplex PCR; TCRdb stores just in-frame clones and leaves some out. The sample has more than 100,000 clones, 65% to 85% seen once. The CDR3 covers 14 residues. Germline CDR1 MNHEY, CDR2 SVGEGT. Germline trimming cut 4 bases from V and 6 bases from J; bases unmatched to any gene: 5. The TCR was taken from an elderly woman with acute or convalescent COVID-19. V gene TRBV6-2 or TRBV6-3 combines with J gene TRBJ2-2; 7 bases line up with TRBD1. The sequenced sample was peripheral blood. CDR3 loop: CASSSYRGAGELFF. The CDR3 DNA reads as TGTGCCAGCAGTTCGTACAGGGGCGCCGGGGAGCTGTTTTTT.